These 32 T cell receptor beta chains share one sample of origin, sequenced in a study of beta chain features in type 1 diabetes. Expressed TCRB transcripts were sequenced because the entire RNA isolate underwent reverse transcription. Profiled with immunoSEQ multiplex PCR; TCRdb holds only in-frame clones, not every one. In the table there are approximately 150,000 clones, approximately 9% of which are singletons. Their antigens are not known. Whole-study results and caveats: For Type 1 diabetes patients, all four CD4+ subsets carried TCRB CDR3s that were moderately but significantly shorter.

The sequenced sample was central memory CD4+ T cells from blood. These TCRs come from a man aged 25 to 40 with type 1 diabetes.

This clone came up a few times. The chain has TRBV19 and TRBJ2-7; D gene unclear. The ends were cut back, 6 bases at V and 3 bases at J, with 9 bases in the middle. Germline loops: CDR1 LNHDA, CDR2 SQIVND (reference sequence). The CDR3 is 12 amino acids. The CDR3 region is CASSGSVYEQYF. CDR3 DNA: TGTGCCAGTAGCGGTTCGGTCTACGAGCAGTACTTC.

This clone was observed a few times. The V call is TRBV30, the J call TRBJ2-4; D is undetermined. CDR1 and CDR2 from the germline V gene are GTSNPN and SVGIG (reference sequence). This CDR3 spans 12 amino acids. V was cut by 0 bases and J by 6 bases, with 6 bases left in between. CDR3 DNA sequence: TGTGCCTGGAGTGTAGAGAGAAACATTCAGTACTTC. Encoded protein: CAWSVERNIQYF.

The chain is built from TRBV5-1 and TRBJ1-4; D not certain. Trimming shortened V by 0 bases and J by 6 bases, and 12 bases separated the two germline ends. CDR3 length equals 15 residues. The germline gives CDR1 SGHRS, CDR2 YFSETQ. The CDR3 DNA is TGCGCCAGCAGCTTGGATTCAGCAGGCTATGAAAAACTGTTTTTT. Translating it yields CASSLDSAGYEKLFF.

The sample holds a few counts of this clone. The chain's CDR3 is CASRAGTGSHEQYF. Here the CDR3 DNA reads TGTGCCAGCAGAGCTGGGACAGGGTCCCACGAGCAGTACTTC. This chain links TRBV2 with TRBJ2-7; 9 bases are a match to TRBD1. The CDR3 has 14 residues. CDR1 is SNHLY and CDR2 is FYNNEI in the germline V gene. Unmatched junction bases numbered 8, after V lost 6 bases and J lost 5 bases.

This clone was detected a few times. CDR3 coding DNA: TGTGCCAGCAGGTCCACCTCGGGGGGGAGCTCCTACAATGAGCAGTTCTTC. This codes for CASRSTSGGSSYNEQFF. The chain combines TRBV7-3 with TRBJ2-1; 8 bases align to TRBD2. CDR1 and CDR2 from the germline V gene are SGHTA and FQGTGA. The CDR3 covers 17 residues. Germline trimming cut 6 bases from V and 0 bases from J; bases unmatched to any gene: 10.

This clone was observed many times. The V gene is TRBV7-2, the J gene TRBJ1-1; no firm D call. The CDR3 totals 14 residues. Trimming shortened V by 3 bases and J by 2 bases, and 10 bases separated the two germline ends. From germline, CDR1 is SGHTA and CDR2 FQGNSA. In DNA form, the CDR3 reads TGTGCCAGCAGCTTTTCCCGCGGAAACACTGAAGCTTTCTTT. Its protein is CASSFSRGNTEAFF.

V usage is TRBV5-1 and J usage is TRBJ2-1; 8 bases fit TRBD1. The CDR3 totals 15 residues. The J segment lost 4 bases and the V segment lost 5 bases, leaving 8 bases of the junction unmatched. CDR1 and CDR2 (germline): SGHRS, YFSETQ. This chain's CDR3 is CASRIQGASYNEQFF. The DNA of the CDR3 is TGCGCCAGCAGAATCCAGGGGGCGTCATACAATGAGCAGTTCTTC. Full variable domain (remainder filled in from reference TRBV5-1 and TRBJ2-1): KAGVTQTPRYLIKTRGQQVTLSCSPISGHRSVSWYQQTPGQGLQFLFEYFSETQRNKGNFPGRFSGRQFSNSRSEMNVSTLELGDSALYLCASRIQGASYNEQFFGPGTRLTVL.

The sample holds a few counts of this clone. The V call is TRBV27, the J call TRBJ1-2; perhaps TRBD1 as D (5 bases). Per germline, CDR1 MNHEY and CDR2 SMNVEV (reference sequence). V was clipped by 5 bases and J by 8 bases, with 21 bases between them. The CDR3 is 15 amino acids. The CDR3 nucleotides are TGTGCCAGCAGTCCACGACAGTCCGCACATACGGGCTACACCTTC. Amino acid sequence: CASSPRQSAHTGYTF.

The sample holds a few counts of this clone. CDR3 residues: CASSPVELPPYGYTF. CDR3 DNA sequence: TGTGCCAGCTCACCGGTTGAGTTGCCCCCATATGGCTACACCTTC. The chain uses TRBV18 and TRBJ1-2; D is unclear. V gave up 3 bases and J gave up 5 bases, with 16 bases separating them. This CDR3 comprises 15 residues. Germline assignment: CDR1 KGHSH and CDR2 LQKENI.

The chain links TRBV28 to TRBJ2-2; D remains ambiguous. Germline-derived CDR1 and CDR2 are MDHEN and SYDVKM. The CDR3 sequence is 14 residues long. V was clipped by 3 bases and J by 2 bases, with 7 bases between them. CDR3 sequence reads: CASSFSRNTGELFF. DNA of the CDR3: TGTGCCAGCAGTTTTTCGCGAAACACCGGGGAGCTGTTTTTT.

This clone came up a few times. V and J are TRBV2 and TRBJ1-5, with D hard to call. Trimming stripped 7 bases from V and 4 bases from J, with 11 bases between. CDR3 size: 13 residues. Germline CDR1 SNHLY, CDR2 FYNNEI. CDR3: CASISLPNQPQHF. The CDR3 DNA follows: TGTGCCAGCATCAGTCTTCCAAATCAGCCCCAGCATTTT.

In this sample, this clone turned up a few times. The rearrangement joins TRBV29-1 to TRBJ2-3, with TRBD2 as a possible D gene (5 bases). The CDR3 loop spans 14 amino acids. Germline lookup yields CDR1 SQVTM and CDR2 ANQGSEA. The V end lost 3 bases, the J end lost 4 bases, and 14 bases lay between the germline ends. CDR3 amino acids: CSVDNAGFADTQYF. The CDR3 bases are TGCAGCGTTGACAACGCGGGTTTTGCAGATACGCAGTATTTT.

A few counts support this clone. V is TRBV5-1 and J is TRBJ2-1; D perhaps matches TRBD2 (5 bases). Trimming shortened V by 7 bases and J by 4 bases, and 6 bases separated the two germline ends. The CDR3 spans 11 residues. CDR1 and CDR2 (germline): SGHRS, YFSETQ. CDR3 sequence (DNA): TGCGCCAGCTGGGAGTACAATGAGCAGTTCTTC. Protein product: CASWEYNEQFF.

This chain links TRBV2 with TRBJ1-1, with 11 bases that match TRBD1. V lost 6 bases and J lost 4; bases outside the gene matches: 7. This CDR3 has 15 amino acids. Germline loops: CDR1 SNHLY, CDR2 FYNNEI. CDR3 sequence (DNA): TGTGCCAGCAGAAAGGCCGGGACAGGGGGCACTGAAGCTTTCTTT. Translating gives CASRKAGTGGTEAFF.

In this sample, this clone turned up a few times. The chain has TRBV9 and TRBJ1-2; TRBD1 might be the D (6 bases). With 3 bases removed from V and 8 bases from J, the gap between germline ends came to 11 bases. The CDR3 sequence is 12 residues long. CDR1 is SGDLS, CDR2 YYNGEE, per germline. For the CDR3, the DNA is TGTGCCAGCAGCGCGGCAGGGGCCGGCTACACCTTC. It encodes CASSAAGAGYTF. The full variable domain, in which reference TRBV9 and TRBJ1-2 provide the parts outside the CDR3, is DSGVTQTPKHLITATGQRVTLRCSPRSGDLSVYWYQQSLDQGLQFLIQYYNGEERAKGNILERFSAQQFPDLHSELNLSSLELGDSALYFCASSAAGAGYTFGSGTRLTVV.

The chain has TRBV7-9 and TRBJ1-1; D is ambiguous. V shed 0 bases and J shed 10 bases, with 9 bases lying between them. The CDR3 is made up of 12 amino acids. Germline-derived CDR1 and CDR2 are SEHNR and FQNEAQ (reference sequence). The CDR3 loop reads CASSLAGSRAFF. CDR3 sequence (DNA): TGTGCCAGCAGCTTAGCTGGCAGTCGAGCTTTCTTT. Together with reference TRBV7-9 and TRBJ1-1, the CDR3 gives the full variable domain: DTGVSQNPRHKITKRGQNVTFRCDPISEHNRLYWYRQTLGQGPEFLTYFQNEAQLEKSRLLSDRFSAERPKGSFSTLEIQRTEQGDSAMYLCASSLAGSRAFFGQGTRLTVV.

As concerns this clone: The sample carries other DNA sequences with the same CDR3. The rearrangement joins TRBV5-1 to TRBJ2-5; D is uncertain. This CDR3 has 11 amino acids. The germline CDR1 and CDR2 sequences are SGHRS and YFSETQ. V dropped 5 bases and J dropped 2 bases, with 4 bases sitting between them. CDR3 sequence: CASRTQETQYF. Written as DNA, the CDR3 is TGCGCCAGCAGAACACAAGAGACCCAGTACTTC.

This clone was picked up a small number of times. The chain couples TRBV11-3 to TRBJ2-2; 9 bases align to TRBD2. The CDR3 runs 16 residues. The trim removed 4 bases at V and 5 bases at J, leaving 8 bases unmatched. Germline-derived CDR1 and CDR2 are SGHNT and YENEEA. The CDR3 DNA follows: TGTGCCAGCAGCTCCCGGGGCGGGGGGGCTACCGGGGAGCTGTTTTTT. Its translation is CASSSRGGGATGELFF.

Only a few counts were recorded for this clone. The rearrangement uses TRBV28 and TRBJ2-1; 10 bases are a match to TRBD2. The junction had 6 bases not matched to a gene; V was cut back by 4 bases and J by 3 bases. This CDR3 has 16 amino acids. Germline lookup yields CDR1 MDHEN and CDR2 SYDVKM. The CDR3 spells CASSSGAGGFYNEQFF. The DNA for the CDR3 is TGTGCCAGCAGTTCGGGAGCGGGGGGGTTCTACAATGAGCAGTTCTTC.

This clone was observed a handful of times. This rearrangement joins TRBV18 to TRBJ1-1, with TRBD1 matching 7 bases. Germline CDR1 reads KGHSH; CDR2 reads LQKENI. This CDR3 comprises 16 residues. V lost 0 bases to trimming and J lost 1 base; unmatched junction nucleotides: 5. CDR3 loop: CASSPPTTGRNTEAFF. CDR3 in DNA: TGTGCCAGCTCACCACCAACGACAGGGCGGAACACTGAAGCTTTCTTT. Filled out from reference TRBV18 and TRBJ1-1, the complete variable domain reads NAGVMQNPRHLVRRRGQEARLRCSPMKGHSHVYWYRQLPEEGLKFMVYLQKENIIDESGMPKERFSAEFPKEGPSILRIQQVVRGDSAAYFCASSPPTTGRNTEAFFGQGTRLTVV.

There are a few counts of this clone. The CDR3 spells CASSLEGQVVYEQYF. The CDR3 DNA reads as TGCGCCAGCAGCCTCGAGGGACAGGTGGTCTACGAGCAGTACTTC. V usage is TRBV4-1 and J usage is TRBJ2-7, with 8 bases matching TRBD1. The length of the CDR3 is 15 residues. J gave up 3 bases and V 4 bases, and 8 bases lay outside the gene matches. CDR1 MGHRA and CDR2 YSYEKL come from the germline V gene.

This sequence joins TRBV30 and TRBJ2-3, with 9 nucleotides matching TRBD2. Germline V gene lookup returns CDR1 GTSNPN and CDR2 SVGIG (reference sequence). J lost 5 bases, V lost 4 bases, and 10 bases had no gene match. The length of the CDR3 is 15 residues. In nucleotides, the CDR3 is TGTGCCTGGACCTTAGCGGGGGCTGGGGGAGATACGCAGTATTTT. Residues: CAWTLAGAGGDTQYF.

This sequence joins TRBV27 and TRBJ2-7; TRBD1 aligns across 10 bases. V gave up 8 bases and J gave up 6 bases; unmatched junction bases: 4. The CDR3 loop spans 12 amino acids. CDR1 is MNHEY, CDR2 SMNVEV, per germline (reference sequence). CDR3 amino acids: CASGDRGLEQYF. The DNA of the CDR3 is TGTGCCAGCGGAGACAGGGGGCTCGAGCAGTACTTC.

This clone has more than one count but fewer than ten. The chain links TRBV9 to TRBJ2-5, with 7 positions matching TRBD2. V shed 0 bases and J 5 bases; nucleotides not matched to a gene: 4. This CDR3 is 14 amino acids long. Germline CDR1 and CDR2: SGDLS and YYNGEE. This CDR3 is CASSVAPAGETQYF. In DNA form, the CDR3 reads TGTGCCAGCAGCGTAGCTCCAGCGGGGGAGACCCAGTACTTC.

This clone turned up a few times. The chain links TRBV30 to TRBJ1-2, with TRBD1 matching 9 bases. The V and J ends lost 2 bases and 8 bases, in that order; junction bases with no gene match: 0. Germline V CDR1 and CDR2: GTSNPN, SVGIG (reference sequence). The CDR3 spans 11 residues. The CDR3 DNA reads TGTGCCTGGAGTACAGGGGGCGGCTACACCTTC. It translates to CAWSTGGGYTF.

This clone was observed a handful of times. The rearrangement links TRBV5-1 to TRBJ2-7; no clear D gene. This CDR3 is 12 amino acids long. Trimming took off 0 bases at V and 10 bases at J, with 11 bases between the two ends. Germline V gene lookup returns CDR1 SGHRS and CDR2 YFSETQ. The CDR3 loop is CASSLDEVDQYF. In nucleotides, the CDR3 is TGCGCCAGCAGCTTGGACGAGGTAGACCAGTACTTC.

The sample holds a few counts of this clone. This chain connects TRBV4-3 to TRBJ2-5; a weak D match, TRBD2 (6 bases). Trimming removed 0 bases at V and 1 base at J, with 9 bases between. This CDR3 region has 15 residues. In germline, CDR1 is LGHNA, CDR2 YSLEER. The CDR3: CASSQDWRGQETQYF. In DNA form, the CDR3 reads TGCGCCAGCAGCCAAGATTGGAGGGGCCAAGAGACCCAGTACTTC.

The CDR3 region has the DNA TGTGCCAGCAGTTGGGAGGGCCGGGGCCCAGATACGCAGTATTTT. Its translation is CASSWEGRGPDTQYF. The chain combines TRBV27 with TRBJ2-3; the match to TRBD2 covers 7 bases. V shed 4 bases, J shed 4 bases, and the junction held 8 bases outside the gene matches. This CDR3 has 15 residues. CDR1 and CDR2 (germline): MNHEY, SMNVEV (reference sequence).

The rearrangement joins TRBV19 to TRBJ1-1, with D possibly being TRBD1 (5 bases). CDR3 length: 15 residues. Per germline, CDR1 LNHDA and CDR2 SQIVND (reference sequence). Trimming took 6 bases from V and 1 from J, leaving 15 bases between them. The CDR3 nucleotides read TGTGCCAGTAGCCGACCGGGGGAGGGGAACACTGAAGCTTTCTTT. It translates to CASSRPGEGNTEAFF.

The V gene is TRBV2, the J gene TRBJ2-2; 10 positions agree with TRBD2. The V gene's germline CDR1 is SNHLY and CDR2 FYNNEI. V shed 6 bases, J shed 4 bases, and the junction held 5 bases outside the gene matches. The length of the CDR3 is 15 residues. CDR3 DNA: TGTGCCAGCAGGAGGACTAGCGGATCCACCGGGGAGCTGTTTTTT. Its translation: CASRRTSGSTGELFF.

This rearrangement joins TRBV9 to TRBJ1-4; no reliable D call. V shed 5 bases and J shed 7 bases, with 18 bases lying between them. There are 15 residues in the CDR3. Germline-derived CDR1 and CDR2 are SGDLS and YYNGEE. CDR3 loop: CASSLLSGQSEKLFF. The CDR3 bases are TGTGCCAGCAGTCTACTCTCCGGTCAAAGTGAAAAACTGTTTTTT.

The chain recombines TRBV11-2 with TRBJ1-2, with D unresolved. Trimming cost V 0 bases and J 4 bases, with 9 bases left between them. There are 14 residues in the CDR3. Per the germline V gene, CDR1 is SGHAT and CDR2 is FQNNGV. CDR3 residues: CASSLDLGSYGYTF. The CDR3 coding sequence is TGTGCCAGCAGCTTAGATTTGGGCAGCTATGGCTACACCTTC.